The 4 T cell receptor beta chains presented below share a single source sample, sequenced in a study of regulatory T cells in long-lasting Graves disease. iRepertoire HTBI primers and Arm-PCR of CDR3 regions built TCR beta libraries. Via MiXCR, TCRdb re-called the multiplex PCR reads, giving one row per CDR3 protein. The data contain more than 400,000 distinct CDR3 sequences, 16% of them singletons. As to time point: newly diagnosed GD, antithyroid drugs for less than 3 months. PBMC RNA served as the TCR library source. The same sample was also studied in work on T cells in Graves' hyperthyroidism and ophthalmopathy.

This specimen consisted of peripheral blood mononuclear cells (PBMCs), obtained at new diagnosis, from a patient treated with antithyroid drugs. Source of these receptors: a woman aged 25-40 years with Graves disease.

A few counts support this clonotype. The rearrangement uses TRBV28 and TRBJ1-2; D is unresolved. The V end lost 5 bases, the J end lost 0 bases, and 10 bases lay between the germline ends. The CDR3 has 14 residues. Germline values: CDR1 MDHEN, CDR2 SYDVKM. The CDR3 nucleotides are TGTGCCAGCAGTCCGCAGGTTACTAACTATGGCTACACCTTC. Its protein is CASSPQVTNYGYTF.

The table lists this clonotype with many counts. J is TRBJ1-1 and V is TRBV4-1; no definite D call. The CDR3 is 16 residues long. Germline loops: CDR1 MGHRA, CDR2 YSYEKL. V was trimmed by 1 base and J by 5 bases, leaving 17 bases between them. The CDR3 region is CASSQGLDSGWTEAFF. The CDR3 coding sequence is TGCGCCAGCAGCCAAGGCCTCGATAGCGGCTGGACTGAAGCTTTCTTT.

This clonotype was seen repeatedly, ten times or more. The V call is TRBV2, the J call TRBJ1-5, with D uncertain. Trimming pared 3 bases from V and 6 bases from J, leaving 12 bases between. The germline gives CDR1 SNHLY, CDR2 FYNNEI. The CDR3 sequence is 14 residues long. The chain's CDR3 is CASSDFQGGQPQHF. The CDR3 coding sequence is TGTGCCAGCAGTGATTTCCAAGGAGGTCAGCCCCAGCATTTT.

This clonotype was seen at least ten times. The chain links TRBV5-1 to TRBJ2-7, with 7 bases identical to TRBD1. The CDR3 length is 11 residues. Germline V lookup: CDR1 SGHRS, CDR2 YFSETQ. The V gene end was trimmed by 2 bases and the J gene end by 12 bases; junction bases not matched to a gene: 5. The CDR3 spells CASSFDRALYF. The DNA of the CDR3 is TGCGCCAGCAGCTTCGACAGGGCTTTGTACTTC.